This T cell receptor (beta chain) appears in the sequencing data of a study of blood T cell repertoires in COVID-19 (dated by TCRdb to 2018 to 2021). Context from the whole study: Samples from collaborators originated in the United States, Italy and Spain and spanned both the acute and convalescent phases of COVID-19. The prospective study material was composed of cDNA or gDNA derived from T cells, B-cell-depleted T cells, or PBMCs. The dataset comprised deeply sampled blood TCRbeta repertoires from subjects exposed to, actively infected with, or recovered from COVID-19. A freely available public database, intended as a resource for researchers studying the immune response to SARS-CoV-2, is where the repertoires were released. The samples were drawn from the first 160 participants of the ongoing ImmuneRACE study and from 1,254 subjects provided by 6 global collaborators. A de-identified subject ID, COVID-19 status, age in years and sex were almost always included in the sample metadata. Where available, HLA class I and class II types were obtained from metadata supplied by the sample provider rather than from assay-based typing.

The research as a whole found: The quantity of clinical and demographic metadata differed by source and by participant and was supplied without curation.

The immunoSEQ Assay, a bias-controlled multiplex PCR, was used to amplify TCRbeta CDR3 regions from genomic DNA. Turning to the authors' computational methods: The number of nucleated cells in each sample was estimated by amplification of reference gene primers within the assay. Sequence reads were collapsed and filtered to measure the absolute abundance of every unique TCRbeta CDR3 rearrangement. For each sample, productive Simpson clonality was calculated as the square root of Simpson's diversity index over productive rearrangements. TCRdb stores this immuneACCESS table with in-frame sequences only. Part of the clones is absent; in the studies checked, under half of the shortfall reflects unresolved V genes, and no reason is known for the rest. D and trimming were read from the DNA, whereas the V and J calls and clone size are those reported in that table. This sample gives about 130,000 clones in total; 65% to 90% of them show up just once. The leading ten clones occupy under 7% of the sample.

Collaborating institutions collected whole blood in K2EDTA tubes following their own protocols. Collaborator samples were shipped for TCRbeta analysis as frozen whole blood, isolated PBMCs, or DNA extracted from either sample type. With respect to this clone: Its antigen has not been determined. Base qualities are not recorded, but no much larger clone differs from it by a single base.

In the germline V gene, CDR1 corresponds to ENHRY and CDR2 to SYGVKD. V sheds 0 bases and J sheds 5 bases, leaving 11 bases between their ends. The CDR3 sequence holds 16 residues, the cysteine and phenylalanine included. This entry keeps only the CDR3 DNA: 48 bases, framed from base 1. The sequence was obtained from an older man with active or convalescent COVID-19. The V gene is TRBV10-3 and the J gene is TRBJ1-6; TRBD1 is possibly the D segment (5 matching bases). The sequenced sample consisted of peripheral blood. The nucleotide sequence reads as follows: TGTGCCATCAGTGAGTCTAAGGGGAACAATAATTCACCCCTCCACTTT. Its protein reads: CAISESKGNNNSPLHF.